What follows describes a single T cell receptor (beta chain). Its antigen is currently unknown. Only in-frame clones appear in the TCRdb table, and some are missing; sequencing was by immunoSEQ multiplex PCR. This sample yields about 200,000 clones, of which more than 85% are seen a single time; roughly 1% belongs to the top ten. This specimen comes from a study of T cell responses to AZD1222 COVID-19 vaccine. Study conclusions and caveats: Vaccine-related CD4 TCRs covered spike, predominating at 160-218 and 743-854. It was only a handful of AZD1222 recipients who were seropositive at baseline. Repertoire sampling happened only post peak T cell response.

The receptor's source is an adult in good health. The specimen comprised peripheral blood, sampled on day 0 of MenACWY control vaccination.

The CDR3 sequence: CASSYRLGFGYTF. CDR3 DNA: TGTGCCAGCAGTTATCGCCTAGGGTTCGGCTACACCTTC. This chain uses TRBV6-5 with TRBJ1-2, with D uncertain. The CDR3 is 13 amino acids. The ends were cut back, 3 bases at V and 8 bases at J, with 13 bases in the middle. Germline CDR1 MNHEY, CDR2 SVGAGI.